Following are 31 T cell receptor beta chains from one sample sequenced in a study of CD8 T cells in Susac syndrome. Random hexamers were used to reverse transcribe the RNA input (roughly 0.5 to 1 ug). A single record per CDR3 protein comes from TCRdb applying MiXCR to the immunoSEQ multiplex PCR reads. The sample records 150,000 to 200,000 distinct CDR3 sequences, 93% being singletons. Sequencing was performed on CD4+ T cells from PBMCs. These receptors originate from a human donor with multiple sclerosis.

The chain uses TRBV4-1 and TRBJ1-5; possibly TRBD1 for D (6 bases). The CDR3 consists of 17 residues. Trimming pared 1 base from V and 1 base from J, leaving 14 bases between. Germline CDR1 is MGHRA and CDR2 is YSYEKL. The CDR3 protein is CASSQGVRGRSNQPQHF. Here the CDR3 DNA reads TGCGCCAGCAGCCAAGGGGTCAGGGGACGGAGCAATCAGCCCCAGCATTTT.

The rearrangement uses TRBV24-1 and TRBJ2-1; 14 bases map to TRBD2. V trimming: 6 bases; J trimming: 4 bases; junction bases outside the gene matches: 4. Per germline, CDR1 KGHDR and CDR2 SFDVKD. The CDR3 contains 16 residues. This CDR3 is CATSPRLAGGYNEQFF. The CDR3 region has the DNA TGTGCCACCAGTCCGCGACTAGCGGGAGGGTACAATGAGCAGTTCTTC.

J is TRBJ2-5 and V is TRBV11-2; 9 positions match TRBD2. The V and J ends lost 3 bases and 4 bases, in that order; junction bases with no gene match: 6. Germline V CDR1 and CDR2: SGHAT, FQNNGV. CDR3 length: 15 amino acids. DNA of the CDR3: TGTGCCAGCAGCTTGGGTAGCGGGAGTGGAGAGACCCAGTACTTC. Residues: CASSLGSGSGETQYF.

The gene calls are TRBV6-1 and TRBJ2-7, with 8 nucleotides matching TRBD2. This CDR3 has 14 residues. Trimming cost V 6 bases and J 4 bases; bases outside gene matches: 8. Germline V gene sequence: CDR1 MNHNS, CDR2 SASEGT. The CDR3 DNA reads as TGTGCCAGCAGACCGGGACCGGGGGGGTACGAGCAGTACTTC. Protein product: CASRPGPGGYEQYF.

V and J are TRBV7-2 and TRBJ2-7, with 7 nucleotides matching TRBD2. The CDR3 is 16 amino acids. The germline V gene has CDR1 SGHTA and CDR2 FQGNSA. J gave up 3 bases and V 3 bases, and 11 bases lay outside the gene matches. In nucleotides, the CDR3 is TGTGCCAGCAGCTTGGCGACTAGCAGGTTGGGCTACGAGCAGTACTTC. Encoded protein: CASSLATSRLGYEQYF. Filled out from reference TRBV7-2 and TRBJ2-7, the complete variable domain reads GAGVSQSPSNKVTEKGKDVELRCDPISGHTALYWYRQSLGQGLEFLIYFQGNSAPDKSGLPSDRFSAERTGGSVSTLTIQRTQQEDSAVYLCASSLATSRLGYEQYFGPGTRLTVT.

The count of this clonotype is one. The V gene is TRBV2, the J gene TRBJ2-2, with TRBD2 as a possible D gene (6 bases). CDR1 and CDR2 from the germline V gene are SNHLY and FYNNEI. The CDR3 has 15 residues. Trimming stripped 7 bases from V and 5 bases from J, with 17 bases between. The CDR3 sequence: CASTEGERGTGELFF. The DNA for the CDR3 is TGTGCCAGCACCGAAGGGGAACGGGGGACCGGGGAGCTGTTTTTT.

This clonotype was recorded a few times. The rearrangement links TRBV29-1 to TRBJ2-7, with D unresolved. The ends were cut back, 4 bases at V and 0 bases at J, with 7 bases in the middle. The CDR3 is made up of 12 amino acids. The germline gives CDR1 SQVTM, CDR2 ANQGSEA. The CDR3 reads CSVGTDSYEQYF. In nucleotides, the CDR3 is TGCAGCGTTGGGACCGACTCCTACGAGCAGTACTTC.

The rearrangement links TRBV7-2 to TRBJ1-1; D is ambiguous. Germline values: CDR1 SGHTA, CDR2 FQGNSA. Trimming pared 5 bases from V and 7 bases from J, leaving 17 bases between. The CDR3 has 14 amino acids. The CDR3 coding sequence is TGTGCCAGCAGCCCACTACAGAGGGTAGATGAAGCTTTCTTT. Translation gives CASSPLQRVDEAFF.

This sequence joins TRBV18 and TRBJ2-1, with 11 bases lining up with TRBD2. Germline V lookup: CDR1 KGHSH, CDR2 LQKENI. V lost 3 bases and J lost 1; bases outside the gene matches: 2. The CDR3 length is 16 residues. DNA for the CDR3: TGTGCCAGCTCACCTACTAGCGGGAGATCCTACAATGAGCAGTTCTTC. It encodes CASSPTSGRSYNEQFF. The whole variable domain, remainder taken from reference TRBV18 and TRBJ2-1, is NAGVMQNPRHLVRRRGQEARLRCSPMKGHSHVYWYRQLPEEGLKFMVYLQKENIIDESGMPKERFSAEFPKEGPSILRIQQVVRGDSAAYFCASSPTSGRSYNEQFFGPGTRLTVL.

This chain uses TRBV28 with TRBJ1-4; a weak D match, TRBD1 (5 bases). Trimming took off 7 bases at V and 7 bases at J, with 16 bases between the two ends. CDR3 size: 14 residues. The germline gives CDR1 MDHEN, CDR2 SYDVKM. CDR3 bases: TGTGCCAGCAACAAACAGGTGGGCGGTGAAAAACTGTTTTTT. Protein: CASNKQVGGEKLFF.

J is TRBJ2-2 and V is TRBV7-3; D is unclear. Per the germline V gene, CDR1 is SGHTA and CDR2 is FQGTGA. V shed 4 bases and J shed 6 bases, with 6 bases lying between them. CDR3 length: 12 residues. CDR3 amino acids: CASSSPSGELFF. The CDR3 nucleotides read TGTGCCAGCAGCTCACCCTCCGGGGAGCTGTTTTTT. Full variable domain (rest looked up from reference TRBV7-3 and TRBJ2-2): GAGVSQTPSNKVTEKGKYVELRCDPISGHTALYWYRQSLGQGPEFLIYFQGTGAADDSGLPNDRFFAVRPEGSVSTLKIQRTERGDSAVYLCASSSPSGELFFGEGSRLTVL.

This chain links TRBV28 with TRBJ2-6; 7 nucleotides align to TRBD1. The germline V gene has CDR1 MDHEN and CDR2 SYDVKM. The V segment lost 5 bases and the J segment 2 bases; nucleotides outside the gene matches: 6. The CDR3 sequence is 16 residues long. CDR3 nucleotide sequence: TGTGCCAGCAGTCAGGTCCAGGGGGCTGGGGCCAACGTCCTGACTTTC. Its protein product is CASSQVQGAGANVLTF.

V is TRBV7-2 and J is TRBJ1-2, with 10 bases that match TRBD1. Looked up from germline, CDR1 is SGHTA and CDR2 is FQGNSA. Trimming at V came to 8 bases and at J to 4 bases, leaving 7 bases not matched to a gene. This CDR3 is built from 14 residues. The CDR3 DNA follows: TGTGCCAGCGTCCGACAGGGGGCTATCTATGGCTACACCTTC. Translating gives CASVRQGAIYGYTF.

This clonotype was seen just once. The V and J genes are TRBV12-5 and TRBJ2-1; D uncertain. The CDR3 consists of 17 residues. Looked up from germline, CDR1 is LGHNT and CDR2 is FRNRAP. With 0 bases removed from V and 5 bases from J, the gap between germline ends came to 17 bases. This chain's CDR3 is CASGLVHAKVGNNEQFF. CDR3 nucleotide sequence: TGTGCTAGTGGTTTGGTACACGCCAAAGTTGGTAACAATGAGCAGTTCTTC.

This clonotype was detected a few times. The chain carries TRBV5-1 and TRBJ1-5; 7 bases are a match to TRBD1. The J segment lost 7 bases and the V segment lost 5 bases, leaving 6 bases of the junction unmatched. This CDR3 is 13 amino acids long. Per germline, CDR1 SGHRS and CDR2 YFSETQ. The CDR3 here is CASRGQIGQPQHF. CDR3 DNA sequence: TGCGCCAGCAGGGGACAGATCGGCCAGCCCCAGCATTTT.

The J gene is TRBJ1-4, the V gene TRBV27; no definite D call. The CDR3 extends over 13 amino acids. The ends were cut back, 2 bases at V and 5 bases at J, with 6 bases in the middle. Germline CDR1 and CDR2: MNHEY and SMNVEV (reference sequence). CDR3 bases: TGTGCCAGCAGTTTACGGGAAAATGAAAAACTGTTTTTT. As protein: CASSLRENEKLFF.

The chain employs TRBV24-1 and TRBJ2-5; TRBD2 agrees at 10 bases. Germline-derived CDR1 and CDR2 are KGHDR and SFDVKD. The CDR3 contains 14 residues. J lost 5 bases, V lost 6 bases, and 5 bases had no gene match. The CDR3 spells CATSQREGLETQYF. The CDR3 region has the DNA TGTGCCACCAGTCAGCGGGAGGGCCTTGAGACCCAGTACTTC.

The genes are TRBV5-4 and TRBJ2-5; possibly TRBD1 or TRBD2 for D (5 bases each). CDR1 is SGHNT, CDR2 YYREEE, per germline (reference sequence). This CDR3 spans 14 amino acids. V lost 4 bases to trimming and J lost 5 bases, with 15 bases between them. This CDR3 reads CASSPGAPWETQYF. The CDR3 bases are TGTGCCAGCAGCCCCGGGGCTCCGTGGGAGACCCAGTACTTC.

The chain joins TRBV28 to TRBJ2-7, with TRBD2 identical over 8 bases. The CDR3 consists of 16 residues. From germline, CDR1 is MDHEN and CDR2 SYDVKM. V lost 6 bases and J lost 3; bases outside the gene matches: 13. The CDR3 region is CASRERLASRGYEQYF. CDR3 nucleotide sequence: TGTGCCAGCAGAGAGAGACTAGCGTCCCGGGGCTACGAGCAGTACTTC.

The chain has TRBV6-5 and TRBJ2-2; 8 bases align to TRBD2. Per the germline V gene, CDR1 is MNHEY and CDR2 is SVGAGI. The V segment lost 6 bases and the J segment 0 bases; nucleotides outside the gene matches: 3. The CDR3 length is 15 residues. CDR3 region: CASRRSGTNTGELFF. In nucleotides, the CDR3 is TGTGCCAGCAGACGTAGCGGGACGAACACCGGGGAGCTGTTTTTT.

The V and J genes are TRBV20-1 and TRBJ1-1; 8 bases map to TRBD1. Germline V gene data show CDR1 as DFQATT and CDR2 as SNEGSKA (reference sequence). This CDR3 has 13 amino acids. V shed 5 bases, J shed 1 base, and the junction held 3 bases outside the gene matches. In DNA form, the CDR3 reads TGCAGTGCTTCAGGACAGGGGAACACTGAAGCTTTCTTT. The encoded protein is CSASGQGNTEAFF.

This clonotype was observed a few times. This chain uses TRBV5-1 with TRBJ2-7; 7 bases match TRBD2. Trimming removed 4 bases from V and 11 bases from J; junction bases left unmatched: 9. The CDR3 is made up of 12 amino acids. CDR1 is SGHRS and CDR2 is YFSETQ in the germline V gene. CDR3 protein: CASSGDYAGEYF. The CDR3 DNA sequence: TGCGCCAGCAGCGGGGACTATGCGGGGGAGTACTTC.

The chain couples TRBV29-1 to TRBJ2-3; 8 bases line up with TRBD1. The length of the CDR3 is 19 residues. V shed 3 bases, J shed 0 bases, and the junction held 17 bases outside the gene matches. Per germline, CDR1 SQVTM and CDR2 ANQGSEA. The CDR3 region has the DNA TGCAGCGTTGAGCGGATCCGTCTCGCCGGACAGGGAAGCACAGATACGCAGTATTTT. The encoded protein is CSVERIRLAGQGSTDTQYF.

The rearrangement links TRBV11-1 to TRBJ1-1; D ambiguous. V dropped 2 bases and J dropped 0 bases, with 4 bases sitting between them. This CDR3 contains 13 residues. Germline CDR1 reads SGHAT; CDR2 reads FQDESV (reference sequence). The CDR3 DNA follows: TGTGCCAGCAGCTTAAACGTGAACACTGAAGCTTTCTTT. Its protein is CASSLNVNTEAFF.

V usage is TRBV28 and J usage is TRBJ1-1; TRBD1 agrees at 10 bases. Germline-derived CDR1 and CDR2 are MDHEN and SYDVKM. The CDR3 runs 14 residues. The trim removed 6 bases at V and 4 bases at J, leaving 5 bases unmatched. The CDR3 coding sequence is TGTGCCAGCAGCCGGGACAGGGGAACCACTGAAGCTTTCTTT. It yields the protein CASSRDRGTTEAFF.

The chain employs TRBV7-8 and TRBJ2-4; 14 bases agree with TRBD2. With 1 base clipped from V and 1 base from J, the junction kept 9 bases outside the gene matches. The length of the CDR3 is 20 residues. Germline V gene sequence: CDR1 SGHVS, CDR2 FQNEAQ. As DNA, the CDR3 is TGTGCCAGCAGCTTAGAGGCGTCGGGACTAGCGGGGGTGGCCAAAAACATTCAGTACTTC. Amino acid sequence: CASSLEASGLAGVAKNIQYF.

In its sample, this clonotype was seen a few times. Here the CDR3 reads CSVSGTGSPYGYTF. CDR3 in DNA: TGCAGCGTCTCGGGGACAGGGTCTCCCTATGGCTACACCTTC. The chain uses TRBV29-1 and TRBJ1-2; 9 bases line up with TRBD1. The CDR3 runs to 14 residues. V was pared by 6 bases and J by 4 bases, with 9 bases of the junction left unmatched. Germline V gives CDR1 SQVTM, CDR2 ANQGSEA.

This chain connects TRBV6-1 to TRBJ1-5; D not resolved. CDR1 and CDR2 from the germline V gene are MNHNS and SASEGT. V lost 5 bases and J lost 7, with 15 bases in between. The CDR3 runs to 14 residues. CDR3 bases: TGTGCCAGCAGTATCCCCGCGCCGGGGCAGCCCCAGCATTTT. Its translation: CASSIPAPGQPQHF.

This clonotype showed up just once. The chain carries TRBV6-5 and TRBJ1-5, with a weak D call TRBD1 (5 bases). Germline V gene lookup returns CDR1 MNHEY and CDR2 SVGAGI. The CDR3 runs to 14 residues. The ends were cut back, 0 bases at V and 4 bases at J, with 7 bases in the middle. Here the CDR3 reads CASSYSGVNQPQHF. The CDR3 coding sequence is TGTGCCAGCAGTTACTCGGGGGTAAATCAGCCCCAGCATTTT.

V is TRBV20-1 and J is TRBJ2-5; perhaps TRBD1 as D (6 bases). Trimming left V 0 bases short and J 5 bases short, with 13 bases between. Germline CDR1 reads DFQATT; CDR2 reads SNEGSKA (reference sequence). The CDR3 loop spans 14 amino acids. CDR3 nucleotide sequence: TGCAGTGCTAGAGACCCGGGGCAGGGGGAGACCCAGTACTTC. This translates into CSARDPGQGETQYF.

This clonotype was found once. The rearrangement joins TRBV5-1 to TRBJ2-1; 10 bases align to TRBD2. This CDR3 spans 14 amino acids. Trimming at V came to 8 bases and at J to 9 bases, leaving 11 bases not matched to a gene. Germline CDR1 and CDR2: SGHRS and YFSETQ. The CDR3 loop is CASTIGTSDSEQFF. The CDR3 DNA follows: TGCGCCAGTACCATCGGGACTAGCGACTCTGAGCAGTTCTTC. Using reference TRBV5-1 and TRBJ2-1 for the parts outside the CDR3, the full variable domain is KAGVTQTPRYLIKTRGQQVTLSCSPISGHRSVSWYQQTPGQGLQFLFEYFSETQRNKGNFPGRFSGRQFSNSRSEMNVSTLELGDSALYLCASTIGTSDSEQFFGPGTRLTVL.